The clone carrying this T cell receptor beta chain was recorded a few times. TCRdb redid the calling of the 5' RACE reads with MiXCR, one entry per CDR3 protein. The repertoire includes roughly 720,000 distinct CDR3 sequences, 15% to 20% of them detected once, and less than 15% sits in the top ten. The data derive from a study of identical twins. Germline V gives CDR1 SGHRS, CDR2 YFSETQ. V dropped 4 bases and J dropped 4; count of bases not matched to a gene: 11. This CDR3 is 15 amino acids long. The sample was also reused in another study, on T cells expressing NK-cell markers.

The source is a woman between 18 and 29 years old in good health. The rearrangement joins TRBV5-1 to TRBJ2-7; 7 bases agree with TRBD2. The sequencing sample was made of PBMCs. CDR3 nucleotide sequence: TGCGCCAGCAGCAGTCTCGGCGGGAGCATTTACGAGCAGTACTTC. Translated, it gives CASSSLGGSIYEQYF.